Listed below are T cell receptor beta chains from one sample, sequenced in a study of blood T cells in healthy people across ages. Via MiXCR, TCRdb re-called the 5' RACE reads, giving one row per CDR3 protein. The table shows 850,000 to 1,100,000 distinct CDR3 sequences, with around two fifths occurring only once. Sequenced sample: blood. The origin of the receptors is a man aged 18 to 30 in good health. Each CDR3 is given with its conserved first and last residue. D genes are given only for firm matches. The size entry is marked missing in some rows and otherwise reads once, few, many or a size class.

TRBJ2-2,16,TRBV28,NA,NA,TGCGCCAGCAGTTTTATTTTGGGGGGAAACACCGGGGAGCTGTTTTTT,CASSFILGGNTGELFF
TRBJ2-3,13,TRBV4-3,NA,NA,TGCGCCAGCAGCCAAAGCCCCACAGATACGCAGTATTTT,CASSQSPTDTQYF
TRBJ2-1,16,TRBV5-1,TRBD2,few,TGCGCCAGCAGCTTGGGAGGGACTAGCGGAGACAATGAGCAGTTCTTC,CASSLGGTSGDNEQFF
TRBJ2-3,18,TRBV9,TRBD2,NA,TGTGCCAGCAGCGGTCGGACTAGCGGGGGACCCAGCACAGATACGCAGTATTTT,CASSGRTSGGPSTDTQYF
TRBJ2-1,16,TRBV4-1,TRBD1,few,TGCGCCAGCAGCCGGGACAGACGCAGCTCCTACAATGAGCAGTTCTTC,CASSRDRRSSYNEQFF
TRBJ2-3,15,TRBV20-1,TRBD2,NA,TGCAGTGCTTCTAAGCGGGGGGGCAGCACAGATACGCAGTATTTT,CSASKRGGSTDTQYF
TRBJ2-1,15,TRBV12-3/TRBV12-4,NA,NA,TGTGCCAGCAGGCCTTCGACTAGATTCCACAATGAGCAGTTCTTC,CASRPSTRFHNEQFF
TRBJ1-1,17,TRBV4-3,NA,once,TGCGCCAGCAGCCAAGATTGGCACAGGGTTGGGGACACTGAAGCTTTCTTT,CASSQDWHRVGDTEAFF
TRBJ2-3,16,TRBV6-1,NA,NA,TGTGCCAGCAGTGAAAGGGCCATCTCGCGGGGAAAAACGCAGTATTTT,CASSERAISRGKTQYF
TRBJ2-1,15,TRBV5-1,TRBD1,few,TGCGCCAGCAGCTTCGGGGACAGGGATCGCAATGAGCAGTTCTTC,CASSFGDRDRNEQFF
TRBJ2-6,18,TRBV27,NA,few,TGTGCCAGCAGCTTCCAAGGTAGCCCCCGCTCTGGGGCCAACGTCCTGACTTTC,CASSFQGSPRSGANVLTF
TRBJ1-4,15,TRBV5-1,NA,NA,TGCGCCAGCACCCTCAGGACGCGGAATAATGAAAAACTGTTTTTT,CASTLRTRNNEKLFF
TRBJ2-1,16,TRBV28,NA,NA,TGTGCCAGCAATTCCCCGGCGGGCCATACGGGTAATGAGCAGTTCTTC,CASNSPAGHTGNEQFF
TRBJ1-1,14,TRBV2,TRBD1,few,TGTGCCAGCGGGCAGGAGGCAGGGGGCACTGAAGCTTTCTTT,CASGQEAGGTEAFF
TRBJ1-1,14,TRBV5-1,NA,few,TGCGCCAGCAGCCTCAATTCTGCTAACACTGAAGCTTTCTTT,CASSLNSANTEAFF
TRBJ1-2,13,TRBV28,NA,few,TGTGCCAGCAGTTTACCCGCAGTCTATGGCTACACCTTC,CASSLPAVYGYTF
TRBJ2-7,13,TRBV6-5,NA,few,TGTGCCAGCAGTAGATGGCAGGTCGACGAGCAGTACTTC,CASSRWQVDEQYF
TRBJ2-3,15,TRBV2,TRBD2,NA,TGTGCCAGCAGTGAGGAGGGACTACAAGCGCGTACGCAGTATTTT,CASSEEGLQARTQYF
TRBJ1-2,13,TRBV12-3/TRBV12-4,NA,few,TGTGCCAGCAGTTTGTCGGGAGGGGCCGGCTACACCTTC,CASSLSGGAGYTF
TRBJ2-7,13,TRBV9,TRBD1,many,TGTGCCAGCAGCGGGACAGGGGCCTACGAGCAGTACTTC,CASSGTGAYEQYF
TRBJ2-1,14,TRBV5-1,NA,NA,TGCGCCAGCAGCTTGGCAATTAGTTTGGATGAGCAGTTCTTC,CASSLAISLDEQFF
TRBJ2-1,12,TRBV5-1,NA,few,TGCGCCAGCAGCAACGGGGTAAATGAGCAGTTCTTC,CASSNGVNEQFF
TRBJ2-7,15,TRBV12-5,TRBD1,NA,TGTGCTAGTGGTTCCGGACAGGGTGAGGCTAACGAGCAGTACTTC,CASGSGQGEANEQYF
TRBJ2-3,15,TRBV24-1,NA,few,TGTGCCACCAGTGATTTGTGGCCAGGGGCGGATACGCAGTATTTT,CATSDLWPGADTQYF
TRBJ1-1,16,TRBV9,NA,NA,TGTGCCAGCAGCCCACCGCCCGGGAGGCTGGGCACTGAAGCTTTCTTT,CASSPPPGRLGTEAFF
TRBJ2-3,15,TRBV9,NA,few,TGTGCCAGCAGCCCCCAGGATACGCTAGGAGATACGCAGTATTTT,CASSPQDTLGDTQYF
TRBJ1-5,14,TRBV28,NA,NA,TGTGCCAGCAGTGGGCCGAAGGGGAGGCAGCCCCAGCATTTT,CASSGPKGRQPQHF
TRBJ1-2,14,TRBV20-1,NA,NA,TGCAGTGCTAGGAGGGCCACATGGAACTATGGCTACACCTTC,CSARRATWNYGYTF
TRBJ1-2,14,TRBV4-2,NA,NA,TGTGCCAGCAGCCGTGGCCGGGGTACCTATGGCTACACCTTC,CASSRGRGTYGYTF
TRBJ2-6,16,TRBV6-2/TRBV6-3,NA,NA,TGTGCCAGCGAGGGTCGATATCTGGCGGGGGCCAACGTCCTGACTTTC,CASEGRYLAGANVLTF
TRBJ2-3,17,TRBV18,TRBD1,NA,TGTGCCAGCTCACCACCTACGGGGACAGGAGGAAGGGATACGCAGTATTTT,CASSPPTGTGGRDTQYF
TRBJ2-3,16,TRBV20-1,TRBD2,NA,TGCAGTGCTAGAGTAGCGGGGAGGAGCGGCACAGATACGCAGTATTTT,CSARVAGRSGTDTQYF
TRBJ2-1,15,TRBV4-1,NA,few,TGCGCCAGCAGCTCCCAACCTATTTGGGGTGATGAGCAGTTCTTC,CASSSQPIWGDEQFF
TRBJ2-2,12,TRBV29-1,NA,NA,TGCAGCGTGGCCTTAGACACCGGGGAGCTGTTTTTT,CSVALDTGELFF
TRBJ2-7,17,TRBV4-3,TRBD2,NA,TGCGCCAGCAGCCAAGGCCGGGCGGGGGAAGGGTACAATGAGCAGTACTTC,CASSQGRAGEGYNEQYF
TRBJ1-2,15,TRBV6-2/TRBV6-3,NA,NA,TGTGCCAGCAGTTACGAAGACAGGCCCTTCTATGGCCACACCTTC,CASSYEDRPFYGHTF
TRBJ2-7,12,TRBV14,NA,NA,TGTGCCAGCAGCCATGGTCCCTACGAGCAGTACTTC,CASSHGPYEQYF
TRBJ1-1,16,TRBV27,NA,NA,TGTGCCAGCAGTTTATGTGGCAGGGCGGTGAACACTGAAGCTTTCTTT,CASSLCGRAVNTEAFF
TRBJ1-6,16,TRBV7-3,TRBD1,NA,TGTGCCAGCAGCAAATCCGGGACAGGGAGTAATTCACCCCTCCACTTT,CASSKSGTGSNSPLHF